Ten or more counts support the clone carrying this TCR beta chain. This sample was included in a study of spatial heterogeneity in lung cancer. Study background: The study observed each unique TCR and UMI combination more than ten times on average in raw reads.

Indicated time point: blood at routine non-recurrence follow-up after resection. TCRdb reprocessed the 5' RACE reads with MiXCR, giving one entry per CDR3 protein. This repertoire shows about 70,000 distinct CDR3 sequences, less than 9.5% found once; its top ten account for 1.5% to 2%. The sequencing here drew on PBMCs, taken at follow-up. The receptor was derived from a female donor with early-stage non-small cell lung cancer.

CDR3 sequence: CASGPVPGVNQPQHF. The CDR3 DNA reads as TGTGCTAGTGGCCCTGTCCCAGGGGTAAATCAGCCCCAGCATTTT. V and J are TRBV12-5 and TRBJ1-5; maybe TRBD1 (6 bases). CDR3 length equals 15 residues. Looked up from germline, CDR1 is LGHNT and CDR2 is FRNRAP. Trimming removed 6 bases at V and 4 bases at J, with 16 bases between.